Listed below are T cell receptor beta chains from one sample, sequenced in a study of cytomegalovirus exposure and HLA in healthy donors. TCRdb's copy holds only in-frame clones and misses some; the assay was immunoSEQ multiplex PCR. There are 150,000 to 200,000 clones in the sample; roughly 68% occur only once, and approximately 1.8% lies in the top ten. Sequenced input: PBMCs. These receptors all come from a woman aged 25-40 years in good health and CMV-seronegative. The CDR3 runs from the conserved cysteine through the conserved F or W. Fields, in order: clone size, V gene, J gene, CDR3 length, D gene, CDR3 DNA, CDR3 protein. A D gene is named only where the DNA matches it firmly. Size is stated for part of the rows, as once, few or many counts, or as a class when the clone is expanded.

.	TRBV7-9	TRBJ2-7	17	.	TGTGCCAGCAGCTTAATTCTAGGGACACCCGGCTCCTACGAGCAGTACTTC	CASSLILGTPGSYEQYF
few	TRBV9	TRBJ1-2	13	.	TGTGCCAGCAGCGCACAGGCTCACTATGGCTACACCTTC	CASSAQAHYGYTF
.	TRBV7-2	TRBJ2-7	16	TRBD2	TGTGCCAGCAGCGGGGGGGAGGCTAGCTCCCACTACGAGCAGTACTTC	CASSGGEASSHYEQYF
.	TRBV7-9	TRBJ1-2	18	TRBD1	TGTGCCAGCAGCTTAGCCGTCTCCCGGGACAGGTTTGGGTATGGCTACACCTTC	CASSLAVSRDRFGYGYTF
.	TRBV6-4	TRBJ1-1	13	TRBD1	TGTGCCACCACCGACAGGGAGAACACTGAAGCTTTCTTT	CATTDRENTEAFF
.	TRBV12-5	TRBJ1-2	17	TRBD1	TGTGCTAGTGGTTTGGTCCGGGGCACAGGGGCGGGCTATGGCTACACCTTC	CASGLVRGTGAGYGYTF
.	TRBV2	TRBJ1-2	13	.	TGTGCCAGCAGTGTCGACATTAACTATGGCTACACCTTC	CASSVDINYGYTF
few	TRBV5-1	TRBJ1-1	15	.	TGCGCCAGCAGCTTGTCTTTGGGGGGGAACACTGAAGCTTTCTTT	CASSLSLGGNTEAFF
.	TRBV7-2	TRBJ2-3	17	TRBD2	TGTGCCAGCAGCTTAGGGGGTAGCGGGCCTACCACAGATACGCAGTATTTT	CASSLGGSGPTTDTQYF
few	TRBV11-2	TRBJ1-4	15	.	TGTGCCAGCAGCTTAGGAGGGTTAAGTAATGAAAAACTGTTTTTT	CASSLGGLSNEKLFF
.	TRBV2	TRBJ2-1	14	TRBD1	TGTGCCAGCAGTGAATTACAGGGGGCCGGTGAGCAGTTCTTC	CASSELQGAGEQFF
few	TRBV15	TRBJ2-7	13	.	TGTGCCACCAGCAGAGATCCGGGCTACGAGCAGTACTTC	CATSRDPGYEQYF
few	TRBV6-1	TRBJ2-1	15	.	TGTGCCAGCAGTGAACAACAGGGGGGGGGCAATGAGCAGTTCTTC	CASSEQQGGGNEQFF
.	TRBV11-2	TRBJ1-2	16	TRBD1	TGTGCCAGCAGCCCGGGCGGCAGGGGGGTCGTCTATGGCTACACCTTC	CASSPGGRGVVYGYTF
once	TRBV4-3	TRBJ2-7	16	TRBD2	TGCGCCAGCAGCCAAGGGGTAGCGGGAGGTATCTACGAGCAGTACTTC	CASSQGVAGGIYEQYF
.	TRBV2	TRBJ2-1	12	.	TGTGCCAGCAGCGAGAGGGTCAATGAGCAGTTCTTC	CASSERVNEQFF
.	TRBV19	TRBJ1-1	15	.	TGTGCCAGTAGTGATACCCCCGCAGGGTTGGGTGGGGCTTTCTTT	CASSDTPAGLGGAFF
.	TRBV13	TRBJ2-2	18	.	TGTGCCAGCAGCTTATCCGCACTACAAAATGCGAACACCGGGGAGCTGTTTTTT	CASSLSALQNANTGELFF
few	TRBV19	TRBJ1-1	15	.	TGTGCCAGTAGCAAACCTACAGCAACCAACACTGAAGCTTTCTTT	CASSKPTATNTEAFF
.	TRBV11-2	TRBJ1-1	13	.	TGTGCCAGCAGCTTATTCCAGAACACTGAAGCTTTCTTT	CASSLFQNTEAFF
once	TRBV29-1	TRBJ2-7	13	.	TGCAGCGTTGAACTGGACAACTCCTACGAGCAGTACTTC	CSVELDNSYEQYF
.	TRBV7-8	TRBJ2-5	16	.	TGTGCCAGCAGCCAGTGGGGCAGGGGTAGGCAAGAGACCCAGTACTTC	CASSQWGRGRQETQYF
.	TRBV14	TRBJ2-3	18	.	TGTGCCAGCAGCAAAGGCTTCGGGACTCTTACCCACACAGATACGCAGTATTTT	CASSKGFGTLTHTDTQYF
.	TRBV11-1	TRBJ2-7	15	.	TGTGCCAGCAGCTTAAGGGAACAGGGAAAGAATGAGCAGTACTTC	CASSLREQGKNEQYF
few	TRBV4-2	TRBJ2-3	16	.	TGTGCCAGCAGCCAAGTACGGCAGGGTAACACAGATACGCAGTATTTT	CASSQVRQGNTDTQYF
.	TRBV7-9	TRBJ2-7	13	.	TGTGCCAGCAGCCCCGGGGTCACCTACGAGCAGTACTTC	CASSPGVTYEQYF
.	TRBV25-1	TRBJ1-2	15	TRBD1	TGTGCCAGCAGTGAACCCGGGACAGAAAACTATGGCTACACCTTC	CASSEPGTENYGYTF
once	TRBV15	TRBJ1-5	17	.	TGTGCCACCAGCAGAGACCACCCCAGACAGGCGTCCGGGCCCCAGCATTTT	CATSRDHPRQASGPQHF
.	TRBV18	TRBJ1-2	13	TRBD1	TGTGCCAGCTCATCCGAACAGGGGCTTGGCTACACCTTC	CASSSEQGLGYTF
.	TRBV5-6	TRBJ2-3	16	.	TGTGCCAGCAGCCCTAGACGAGCAGCGAGCACAGATACGCAGTATTTT	CASSPRRAASTDTQYF
.	TRBV2	TRBJ1-2	13	.	TGTGCCAGCAGTAAGGACAGAAACTATGGCTACACCTTC	CASSKDRNYGYTF
.	TRBV29-1	TRBJ1-5	13	.	TGCAGCGTTGGAGGTGGGAGCAATCAGCCCCAGCATTTT	CSVGGGSNQPQHF
.	TRBV4-3	TRBJ2-4	14	.	TGCGCCAGCAGCCAAGGGACAGCCCTGAACATTCAGTACTTC	CASSQGTALNIQYF
.	TRBV4-2	TRBJ2-1	15	.	TGTGCCAGCAGCCAAGCTGCAGGTGACTACAATGAGCAGTTCTTC	CASSQAAGDYNEQFF
.	TRBV11-2	TRBJ1-1	16	TRBD1	TGTGCCAGCAGCCGCACCGGTCACAGGGGTTACACTGAAGCTTTCTTT	CASSRTGHRGYTEAFF
few	TRBV19	TRBJ2-3	16	.	TGTGCCAGTAGGACTGGAGGCGGACCAGGCACAGATACGCAGTATTTT	CASRTGGGPGTDTQYF
.	TRBV11-2	TRBJ2-7	12	.	TGTGCCAGCAGCTCAACTTCGAGTGAGCAGTACTTC	CASSSTSSEQYF
.	TRBV6-5	TRBJ1-2	15	.	TGTGCCAGCAGTTACTCCAAGGCAGGGAACTATGGCTACACCTTC	CASSYSKAGNYGYTF
.	TRBV27	TRBJ2-3	16	TRBD2	TGTGCCAGCAAGGGAGCGGGAGGGCCTCGGGCAGATACGCAGTATTTT	CASKGAGGPRADTQYF
.	TRBV6-6	TRBJ2-5	16	TRBD2	TGTGCCAGCAGCCCTAGCGGGGGGCTACCTGGGGAGACCCAGTACTTC	CASSPSGGLPGETQYF
.	TRBV5-6	TRBJ2-3	13	TRBD2	TGTGCCAGCAGTTCCGGGGGGACAGATACGCAGTATTTT	CASSSGGTDTQYF
few	TRBV7-3	TRBJ1-1	15	.	TGTGCCAGCAGCTTAATAAGACAGCTGAACACTGAAGCTTTCTTT	CASSLIRQLNTEAFF
.	TRBV7-6	TRBJ2-2	15	TRBD1	TGTGCCAGCAGCTCCTGGGACAGGGTCACCGGGGAGCTGTTTTTT	CASSSWDRVTGELFF
.	TRBV2	TRBJ2-1	13	TRBD1	TGTGCCAGCAGAGACAGGGGGCCGGATGAGCAGTTCTTC	CASRDRGPDEQFF
few	TRBV5-1	TRBJ2-2	15	.	TGCGCCAGCAGCTTGACGGCGGGGGCGGTCGGGGAGCTGTTTTTT	CASSLTAGAVGELFF
.	TRBV5-4	TRBJ2-5	15	.	TGTGCCAGCAGCCCCGGTGGGACTCAGGGAGAGACCCAGTACTTC	CASSPGGTQGETQYF
few	TRBV5-1	TRBJ2-3	14	TRBD1	TGCGCCAGCAGACAGGGGGCAATATTTGATACGCAGTATTTT	CASRQGAIFDTQYF
.	TRBV6-6	TRBJ2-1	13	.	TGTGCCAGCATGGGGGGCTCCTACAATGAGCAGTTCTTC	CASMGGSYNEQFF
.	TRBV18	TRBJ2-1	12	.	TGTGCCACCCGGGGCTCCTACAATGAGCAGTTCTTC	CATRGSYNEQFF
.	TRBV5-6	TRBJ2-7	14	TRBD1	TGTGCCAGCAGCCTCGACAGGGAATCCTACGAGCAGTACTTC	CASSLDRESYEQYF
.	TRBV6-4	TRBJ1-5	15	TRBD1	TGTGCCAGCAGTTTACACTACAGGGGAGATCAGCCCCAGCATTTT	CASSLHYRGDQPQHF